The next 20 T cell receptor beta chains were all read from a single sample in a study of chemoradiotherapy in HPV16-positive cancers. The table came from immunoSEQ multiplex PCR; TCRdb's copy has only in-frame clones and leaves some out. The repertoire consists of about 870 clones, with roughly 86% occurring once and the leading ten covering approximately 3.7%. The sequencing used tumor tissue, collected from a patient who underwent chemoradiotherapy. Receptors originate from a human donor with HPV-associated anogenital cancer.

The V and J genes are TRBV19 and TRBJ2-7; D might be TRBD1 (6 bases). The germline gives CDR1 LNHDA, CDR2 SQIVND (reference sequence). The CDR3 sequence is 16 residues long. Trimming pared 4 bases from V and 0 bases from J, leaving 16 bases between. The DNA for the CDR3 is TGTGCCAGTAGTACCCCGGGACAAACTAGCTCCTACGAGCAGTACTTC. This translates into CASSTPGQTSSYEQYF.

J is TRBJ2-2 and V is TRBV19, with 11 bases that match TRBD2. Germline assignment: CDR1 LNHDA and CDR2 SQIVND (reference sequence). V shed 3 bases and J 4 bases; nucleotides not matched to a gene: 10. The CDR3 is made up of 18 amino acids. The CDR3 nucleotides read TGTGCCAGTAGTATTCTTCCCGGGACTAGCGGAACCACCGGGGAGCTGTTTTTT. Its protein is CASSILPGTSGTTGELFF.

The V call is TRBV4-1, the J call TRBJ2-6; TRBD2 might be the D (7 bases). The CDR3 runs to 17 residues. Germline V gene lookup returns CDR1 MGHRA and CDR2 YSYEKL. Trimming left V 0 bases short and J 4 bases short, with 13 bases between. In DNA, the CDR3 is TGCGCCAGCAGCCAAGAAGGTGGGGGGGCAGGGGCCAACGTCCTGACTTTC. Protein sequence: CASSQEGGGAGANVLTF.

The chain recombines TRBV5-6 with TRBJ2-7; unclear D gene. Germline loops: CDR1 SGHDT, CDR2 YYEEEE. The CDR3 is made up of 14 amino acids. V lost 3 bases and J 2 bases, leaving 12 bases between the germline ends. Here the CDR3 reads CASSSATGPYEQYF. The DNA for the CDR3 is TGTGCCAGCAGCTCTGCTACGGGTCCCTACGAGCAGTACTTC.

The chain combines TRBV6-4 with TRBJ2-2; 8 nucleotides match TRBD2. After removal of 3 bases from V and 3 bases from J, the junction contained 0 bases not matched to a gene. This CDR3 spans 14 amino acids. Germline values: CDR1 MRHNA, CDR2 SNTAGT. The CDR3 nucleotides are TGTGCCAGCAGTGAAGCGGGGGACACCGGGGAGCTGTTTTTT. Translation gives CASSEAGDTGELFF.

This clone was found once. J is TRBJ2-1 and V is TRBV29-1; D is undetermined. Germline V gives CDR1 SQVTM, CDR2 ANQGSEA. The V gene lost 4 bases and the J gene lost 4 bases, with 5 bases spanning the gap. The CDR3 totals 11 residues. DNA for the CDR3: TGCAGCGTTGTTCGATACAATGAGCAGTTCTTC. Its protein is CSVVRYNEQFF.

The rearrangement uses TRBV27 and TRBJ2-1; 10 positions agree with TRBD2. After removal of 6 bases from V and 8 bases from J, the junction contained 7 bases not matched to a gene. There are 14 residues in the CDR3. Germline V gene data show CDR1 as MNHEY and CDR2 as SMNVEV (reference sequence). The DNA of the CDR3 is TGTGCCAGCAGCCGAAGCGGGGGGGCGTATGAGCAGTTCTTC. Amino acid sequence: CASSRSGGAYEQFF.

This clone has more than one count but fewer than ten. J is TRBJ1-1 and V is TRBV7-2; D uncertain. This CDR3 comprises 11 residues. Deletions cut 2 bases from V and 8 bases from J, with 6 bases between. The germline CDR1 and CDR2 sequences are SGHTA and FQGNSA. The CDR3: CASSLFREAFF. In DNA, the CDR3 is TGTGCCAGCAGCTTATTCAGGGAAGCTTTCTTT.

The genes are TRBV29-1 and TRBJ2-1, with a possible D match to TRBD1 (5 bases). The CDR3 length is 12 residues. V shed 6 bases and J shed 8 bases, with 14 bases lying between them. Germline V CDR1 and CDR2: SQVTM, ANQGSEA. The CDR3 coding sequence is TGCAGCGTCCAGGGCTCAGTCGATGAGCAGTTCTTC. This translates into CSVQGSVDEQFF.

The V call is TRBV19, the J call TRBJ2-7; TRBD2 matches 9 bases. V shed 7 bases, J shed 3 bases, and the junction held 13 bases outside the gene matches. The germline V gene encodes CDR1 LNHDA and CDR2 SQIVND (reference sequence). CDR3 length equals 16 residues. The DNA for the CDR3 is TGTGCCAGTACCCCTCGGGCGGGGGGGGATTTCTACGAGCAGTACTTC. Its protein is CASTPRAGGDFYEQYF. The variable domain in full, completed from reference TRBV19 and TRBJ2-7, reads DGGITQSPKYLFRKEGQNVTLSCEQNLNHDAMYWYRQDPGQGLRLIYYSQIVNDFQKGDIAEGYSVSREKKESFPLTVTSAQKNPTAFYLCASTPRAGGDFYEQYFGPGTRLTVT.

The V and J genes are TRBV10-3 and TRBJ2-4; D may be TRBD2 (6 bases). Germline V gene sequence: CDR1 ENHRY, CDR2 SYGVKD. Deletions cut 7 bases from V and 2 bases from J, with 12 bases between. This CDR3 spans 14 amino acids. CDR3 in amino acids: CAITPGESKNIQYF. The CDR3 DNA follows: TGTGCCATCACCCCGGGGGAATCCAAAAACATTCAGTACTTC.

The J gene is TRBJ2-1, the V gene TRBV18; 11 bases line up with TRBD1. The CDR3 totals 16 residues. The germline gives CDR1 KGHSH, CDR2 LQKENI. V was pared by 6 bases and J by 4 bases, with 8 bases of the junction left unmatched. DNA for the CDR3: TGTGCCAGCTCCCCCCCGGGGACAGGGGGATACAATGAGCAGTTCTTC. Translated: CASSPPGTGGYNEQFF.

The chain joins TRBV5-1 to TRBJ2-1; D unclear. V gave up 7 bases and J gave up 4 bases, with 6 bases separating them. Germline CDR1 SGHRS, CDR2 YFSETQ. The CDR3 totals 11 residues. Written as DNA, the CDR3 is TGCGCCAGCGGGGATTACAATGAGCAGTTCTTC. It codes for CASGDYNEQFF.

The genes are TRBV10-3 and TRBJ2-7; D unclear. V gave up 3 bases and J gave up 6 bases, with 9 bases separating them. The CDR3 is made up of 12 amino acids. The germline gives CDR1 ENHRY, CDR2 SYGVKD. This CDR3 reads CAISDPNVEQYF. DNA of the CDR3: TGTGCCATCAGTGACCCAAACGTCGAGCAGTACTTC.

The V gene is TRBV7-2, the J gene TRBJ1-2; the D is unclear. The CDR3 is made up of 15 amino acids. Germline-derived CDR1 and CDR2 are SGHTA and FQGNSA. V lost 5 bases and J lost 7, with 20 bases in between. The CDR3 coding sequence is TGTGCCAGCAGCAGCGCGGAGACTGGGAGTTTTGGCTACACCTTC. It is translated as CASSSAETGSFGYTF.

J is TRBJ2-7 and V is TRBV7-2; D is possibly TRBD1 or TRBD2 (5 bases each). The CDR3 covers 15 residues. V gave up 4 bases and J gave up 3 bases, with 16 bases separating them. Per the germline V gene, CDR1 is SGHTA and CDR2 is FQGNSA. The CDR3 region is CASSSQRGALYEQYF. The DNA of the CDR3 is TGTGCCAGCAGCTCCCAAAGAGGGGCTCTCTACGAGCAGTACTTC.

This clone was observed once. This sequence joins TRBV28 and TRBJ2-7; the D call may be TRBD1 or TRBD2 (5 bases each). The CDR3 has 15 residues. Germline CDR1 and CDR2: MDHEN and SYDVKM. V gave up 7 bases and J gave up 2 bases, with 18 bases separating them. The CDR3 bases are TGTGCCAGCATCCCAAGGGGACGCCCGACCTACGAGCAGTACTTC. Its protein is CASIPRGRPTYEQYF.

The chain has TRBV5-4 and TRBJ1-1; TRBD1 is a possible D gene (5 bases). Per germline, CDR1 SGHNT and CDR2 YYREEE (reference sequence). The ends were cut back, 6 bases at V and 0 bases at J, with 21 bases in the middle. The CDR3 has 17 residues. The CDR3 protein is CASTQGAGTLMNTEAFF. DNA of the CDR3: TGTGCCAGCACCCAGGGTGCTGGGACCTTAATGAACACTGAAGCTTTCTTT.

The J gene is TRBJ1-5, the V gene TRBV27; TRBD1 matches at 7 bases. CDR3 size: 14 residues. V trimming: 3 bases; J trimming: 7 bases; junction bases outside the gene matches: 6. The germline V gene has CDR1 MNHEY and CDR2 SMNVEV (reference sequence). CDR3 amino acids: CASSFRQGGQPQHF. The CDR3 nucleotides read TGTGCCAGCAGTTTCCGACAGGGTGGGCAGCCCCAGCATTTT.

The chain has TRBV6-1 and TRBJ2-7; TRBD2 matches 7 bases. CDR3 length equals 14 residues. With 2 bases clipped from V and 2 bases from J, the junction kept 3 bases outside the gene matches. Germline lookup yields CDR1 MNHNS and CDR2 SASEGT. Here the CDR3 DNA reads TGTGCCAGCAGTGAAACGGGAGGAACCTACGAGCAGTACTTC. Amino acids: CASSETGGTYEQYF.